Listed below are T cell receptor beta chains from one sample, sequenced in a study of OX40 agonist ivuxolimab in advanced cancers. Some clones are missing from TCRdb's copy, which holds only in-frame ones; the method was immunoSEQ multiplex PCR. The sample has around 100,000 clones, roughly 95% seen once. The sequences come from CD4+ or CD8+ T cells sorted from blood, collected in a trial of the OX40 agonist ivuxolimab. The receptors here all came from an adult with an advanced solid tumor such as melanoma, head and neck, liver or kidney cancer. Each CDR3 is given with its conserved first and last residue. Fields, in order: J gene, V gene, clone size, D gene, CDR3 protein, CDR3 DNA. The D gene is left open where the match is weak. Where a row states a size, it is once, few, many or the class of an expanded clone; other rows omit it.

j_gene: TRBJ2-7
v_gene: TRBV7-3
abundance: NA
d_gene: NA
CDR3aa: CASSLTGGENEQYF
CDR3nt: TGTGCCAGCAGCTTAACTGGGGGAGAGAACGAGCAGTACTTC

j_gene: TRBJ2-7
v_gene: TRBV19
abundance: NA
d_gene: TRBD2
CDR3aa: CASSTIAGGGYEQYF
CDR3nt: TGTGCCAGTAGTACCATAGCGGGAGGGGGCTACGAGCAGTACTTC

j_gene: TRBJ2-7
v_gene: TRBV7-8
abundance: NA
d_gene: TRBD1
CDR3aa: CASSLEDRGLPYEQYF
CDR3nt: TGTGCCAGCAGCTTAGAGGACAGGGGGTTACCCTACGAGCAGTACTTC

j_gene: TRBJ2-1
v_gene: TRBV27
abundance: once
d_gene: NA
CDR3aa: CASSATKPIF
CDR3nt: TGTGCCAGCAGCGCTACTAAGCCCATCTTC

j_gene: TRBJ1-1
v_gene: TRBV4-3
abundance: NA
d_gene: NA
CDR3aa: CASSSHGSEAFF
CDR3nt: TGCGCCAGCAGCTCCCATGGATCTGAAGCTTTCTTT

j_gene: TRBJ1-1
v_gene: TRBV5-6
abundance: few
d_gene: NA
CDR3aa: CASSLQGMNTEAFF
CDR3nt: TGTGCCAGCAGCCTACAGGGCATGAACACTGAAGCTTTCTTT

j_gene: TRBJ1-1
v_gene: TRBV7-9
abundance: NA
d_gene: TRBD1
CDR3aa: CASSLTTGGFSTEAFF
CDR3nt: TGTGCCAGCAGCTTAACGACAGGGGGATTTAGCACTGAAGCTTTCTTT

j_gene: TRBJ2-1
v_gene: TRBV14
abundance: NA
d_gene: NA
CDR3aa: CASSDQGSPSYNEQFF
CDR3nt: TGTGCCAGCAGCGACCAAGGGAGTCCGTCCTACAATGAGCAGTTCTTC

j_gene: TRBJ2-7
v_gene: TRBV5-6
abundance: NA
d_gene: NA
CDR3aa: CASSLIGEQYF
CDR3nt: TGTGCCAGCAGCTTGATAGGAGAGCAGTACTTC

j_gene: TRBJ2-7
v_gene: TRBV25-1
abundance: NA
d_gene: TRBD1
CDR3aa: CATPKRTGSRYEQYF
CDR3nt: TGTGCCACCCCGAAACGGACAGGATCACGCTACGAGCAGTACTTC

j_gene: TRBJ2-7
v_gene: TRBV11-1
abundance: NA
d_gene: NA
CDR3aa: CASSLEGTVDEQYF
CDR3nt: TGTGCCAGCAGCTTAGAAGGAACAGTCGATGAGCAGTACTTC

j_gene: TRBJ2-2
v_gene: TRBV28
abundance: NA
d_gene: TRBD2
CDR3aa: CASSPGTSGSAGELFF
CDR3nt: TGTGCCAGCAGTCCCGGGACTAGCGGGAGCGCCGGGGAGCTGTTTTTT

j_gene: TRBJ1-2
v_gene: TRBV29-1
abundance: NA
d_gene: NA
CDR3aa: CSVDPGANYGYTF
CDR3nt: TGCAGCGTTGACCCAGGGGCTAACTATGGCTACACCTTC

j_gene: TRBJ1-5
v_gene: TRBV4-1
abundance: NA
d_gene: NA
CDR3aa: CASSQDVGQLGPEPQHF
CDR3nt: TGCGCCAGCAGCCAAGATGTAGGGCAGCTGGGGCCGGAGCCCCAGCATTTT

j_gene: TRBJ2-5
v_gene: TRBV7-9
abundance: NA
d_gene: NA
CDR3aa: CASSLVGDVGETQYF
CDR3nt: TGTGCCAGCAGCTTAGTAGGGGACGTGGGTGAGACCCAGTACTTC

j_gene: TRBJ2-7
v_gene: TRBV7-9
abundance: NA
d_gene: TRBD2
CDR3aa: CASSLLAGEQYF
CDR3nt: TGTGCCAGCAGCTTACTAGCGGGCGAGCAGTACTTC

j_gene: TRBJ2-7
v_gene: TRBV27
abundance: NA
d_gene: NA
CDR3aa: CASSPPGAPPYEQYF
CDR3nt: TGTGCCAGCAGTCCCCCGGGCGCCCCTCCATATGAGCAGTACTTC

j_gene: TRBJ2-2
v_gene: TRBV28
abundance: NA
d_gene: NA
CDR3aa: CASSLFGELAGKGAGELFF
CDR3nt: TGTGCCAGCAGTTTATTTGGAGAGCTGGCAGGGAAAGGGGCCGGGGAGCTGTTTTTT

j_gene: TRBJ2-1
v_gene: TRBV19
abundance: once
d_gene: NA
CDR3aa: CASRPPQAGSYNEQFF
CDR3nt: TGTGCCAGCCGACCCCCACAGGCCGGCTCCTACAATGAGCAGTTCTTC

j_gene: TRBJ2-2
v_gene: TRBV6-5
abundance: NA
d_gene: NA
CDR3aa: CASTPQGPTGELFF
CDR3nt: TGTGCCAGCACCCCACAGGGTCCCACCGGGGAGCTGTTTTTT

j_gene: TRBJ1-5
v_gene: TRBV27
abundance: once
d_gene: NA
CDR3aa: CASSLRGPSNQPQHF
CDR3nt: TGTGCCAGCAGTTTGAGGGGACCTAGCAATCAGCCCCAGCATTTT

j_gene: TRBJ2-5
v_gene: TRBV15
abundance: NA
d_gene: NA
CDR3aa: CATSQDEGGETQYF
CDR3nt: TGTGCCACCAGCCAAGATGAGGGGGGAGAGACCCAGTACTTC

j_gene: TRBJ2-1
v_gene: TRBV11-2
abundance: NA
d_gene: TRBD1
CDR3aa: CASSSPDRGAKNNEQFF
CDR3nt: TGTGCCAGCAGCTCACCTGACAGGGGGGCTAAAAACAATGAGCAGTTCTTC

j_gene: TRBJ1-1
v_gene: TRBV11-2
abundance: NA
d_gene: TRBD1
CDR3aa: CASSLWAVQGRNTEAFF
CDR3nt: TGTGCCAGCAGCTTGTGGGCCGTACAGGGGAGGAACACTGAAGCTTTCTTT

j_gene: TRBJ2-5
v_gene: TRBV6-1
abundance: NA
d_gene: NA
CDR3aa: CASSVFGLQETQYF
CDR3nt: TGTGCCAGCAGTGTATTTGGGCTCCAAGAGACCCAGTACTTC

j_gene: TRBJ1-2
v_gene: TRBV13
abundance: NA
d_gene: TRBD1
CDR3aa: CASSSPGTDYGYTF
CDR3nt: TGTGCCAGCAGCTCCCCCGGGACAGACTATGGCTACACCTTC

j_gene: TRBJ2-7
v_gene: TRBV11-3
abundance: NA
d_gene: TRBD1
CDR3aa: CASSSGTAYEQYF
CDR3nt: TGTGCCAGCAGCTCTGGGACAGCCTACGAGCAGTACTTC

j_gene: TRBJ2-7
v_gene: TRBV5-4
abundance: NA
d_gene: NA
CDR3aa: CASSSSSYEQYF
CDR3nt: TGTGCCAGCAGCTCGAGCTCCTACGAGCAGTACTTC

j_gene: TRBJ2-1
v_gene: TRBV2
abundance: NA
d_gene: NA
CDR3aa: CASSGTTLSSYNEQFF
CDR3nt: TGTGCCAGCAGTGGGACTACCTTGAGCTCCTACAATGAGCAGTTCTTC

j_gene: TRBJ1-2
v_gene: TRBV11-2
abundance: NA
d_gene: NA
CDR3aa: CASSSTGHLIRGYTF
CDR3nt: TGTGCCAGCAGCTCTACAGGGCATCTGATCCGGGGCTACACCTTC

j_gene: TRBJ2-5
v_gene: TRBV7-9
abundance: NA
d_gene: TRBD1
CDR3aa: CASSAQGGQGETQYF
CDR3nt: TGTGCCAGCAGCGCCCAGGGGGGACAGGGTGAGACCCAGTACTTC

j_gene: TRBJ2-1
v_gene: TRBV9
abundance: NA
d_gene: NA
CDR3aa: CASSVGGAYNEQFF
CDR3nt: TGTGCCAGCAGCGTAGGAGGTGCCTACAATGAGCAGTTCTTC

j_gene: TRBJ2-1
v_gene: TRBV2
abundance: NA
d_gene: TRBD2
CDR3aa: CASSPSGGGSYNEQFF
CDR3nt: TGTGCCAGCAGCCCTAGCGGGGGGGGATCCTACAATGAGCAGTTCTTC

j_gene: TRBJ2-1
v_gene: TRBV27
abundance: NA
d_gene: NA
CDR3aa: CASSFVMVSDNEQFF
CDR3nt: TGTGCCAGCAGTTTCGTGATGGTGTCGGACAATGAGCAGTTCTTC

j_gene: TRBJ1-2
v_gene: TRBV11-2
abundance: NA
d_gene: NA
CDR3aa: CASSSMLSMGYGYTF
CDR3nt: TGTGCCAGCAGCTCAATGCTGAGCATGGGCTATGGCTACACCTTC